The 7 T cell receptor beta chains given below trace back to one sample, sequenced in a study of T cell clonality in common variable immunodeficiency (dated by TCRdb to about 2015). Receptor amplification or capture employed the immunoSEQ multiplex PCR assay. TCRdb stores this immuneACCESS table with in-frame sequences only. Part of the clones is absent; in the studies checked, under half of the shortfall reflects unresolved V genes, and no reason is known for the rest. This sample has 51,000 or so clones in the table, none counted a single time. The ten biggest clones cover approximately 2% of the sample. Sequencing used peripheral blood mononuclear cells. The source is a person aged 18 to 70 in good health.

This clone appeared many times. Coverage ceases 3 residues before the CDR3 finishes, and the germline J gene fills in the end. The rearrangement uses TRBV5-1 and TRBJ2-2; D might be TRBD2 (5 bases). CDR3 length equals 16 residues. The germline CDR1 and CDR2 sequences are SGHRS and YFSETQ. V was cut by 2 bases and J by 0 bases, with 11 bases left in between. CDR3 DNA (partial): TGCGCCAGCAGCTTAGGTACAGCGGCGAACACCGGGGAG. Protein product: CASSLGTAANTGE. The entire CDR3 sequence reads CASSLGTAANTGELFF.

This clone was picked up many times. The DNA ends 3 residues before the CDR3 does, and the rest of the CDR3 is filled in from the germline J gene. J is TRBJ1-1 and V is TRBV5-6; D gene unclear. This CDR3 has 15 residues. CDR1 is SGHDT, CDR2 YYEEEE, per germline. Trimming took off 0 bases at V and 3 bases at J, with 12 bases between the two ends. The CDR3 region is CASSLAPRLDTEAFF. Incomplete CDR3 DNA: TGTGCCAGCAGCTTGGCCCCTCGTTTAGACACTGAA.

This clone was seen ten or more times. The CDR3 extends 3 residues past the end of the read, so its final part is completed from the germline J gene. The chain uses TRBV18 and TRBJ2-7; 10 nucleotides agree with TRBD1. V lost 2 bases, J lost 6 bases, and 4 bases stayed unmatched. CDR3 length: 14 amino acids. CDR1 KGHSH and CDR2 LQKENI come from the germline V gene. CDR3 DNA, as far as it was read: TGTGCCAGCTCACCATCGGGACAGGGGCGCGAG. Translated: CASSPSGQGRE. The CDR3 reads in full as CASSPSGQGREQYF.

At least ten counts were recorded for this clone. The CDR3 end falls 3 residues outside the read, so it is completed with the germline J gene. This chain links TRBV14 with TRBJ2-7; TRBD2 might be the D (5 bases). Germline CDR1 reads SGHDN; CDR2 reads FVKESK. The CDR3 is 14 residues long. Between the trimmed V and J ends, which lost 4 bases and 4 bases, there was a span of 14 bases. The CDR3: CASSPLFPGYEQYF. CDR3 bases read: TGTGCCAGCAGCCCCTTATTCCCGGGGTACGAG.

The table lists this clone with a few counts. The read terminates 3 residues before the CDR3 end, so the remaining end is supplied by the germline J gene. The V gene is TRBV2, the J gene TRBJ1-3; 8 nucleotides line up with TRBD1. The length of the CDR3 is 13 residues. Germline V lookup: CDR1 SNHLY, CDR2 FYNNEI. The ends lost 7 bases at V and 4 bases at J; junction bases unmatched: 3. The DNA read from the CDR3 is TGTGCCAGCAAACAGGGGGTCGGAAACACC. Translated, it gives CASKQGVGNT. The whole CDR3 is CASKQGVGNTIYF.

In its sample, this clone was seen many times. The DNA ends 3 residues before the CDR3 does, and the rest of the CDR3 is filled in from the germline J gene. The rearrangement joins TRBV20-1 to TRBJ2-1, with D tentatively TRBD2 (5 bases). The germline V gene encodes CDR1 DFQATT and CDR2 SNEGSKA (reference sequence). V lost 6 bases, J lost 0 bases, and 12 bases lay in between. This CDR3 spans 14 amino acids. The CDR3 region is CSARTGYSYNEQFF. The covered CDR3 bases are TGCAGTGCCCGGACGGGGTACTCCTACAATGAG.

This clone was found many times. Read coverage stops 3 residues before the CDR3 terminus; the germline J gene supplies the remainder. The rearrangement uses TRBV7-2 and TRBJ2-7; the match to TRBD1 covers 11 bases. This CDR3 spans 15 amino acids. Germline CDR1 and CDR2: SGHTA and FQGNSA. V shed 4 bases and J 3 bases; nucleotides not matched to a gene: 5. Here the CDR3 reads CASSSPGQGVYEQYF. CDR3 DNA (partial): TGTGCCAGCAGCTCACCGGGACAGGGGGTCTACGAG.